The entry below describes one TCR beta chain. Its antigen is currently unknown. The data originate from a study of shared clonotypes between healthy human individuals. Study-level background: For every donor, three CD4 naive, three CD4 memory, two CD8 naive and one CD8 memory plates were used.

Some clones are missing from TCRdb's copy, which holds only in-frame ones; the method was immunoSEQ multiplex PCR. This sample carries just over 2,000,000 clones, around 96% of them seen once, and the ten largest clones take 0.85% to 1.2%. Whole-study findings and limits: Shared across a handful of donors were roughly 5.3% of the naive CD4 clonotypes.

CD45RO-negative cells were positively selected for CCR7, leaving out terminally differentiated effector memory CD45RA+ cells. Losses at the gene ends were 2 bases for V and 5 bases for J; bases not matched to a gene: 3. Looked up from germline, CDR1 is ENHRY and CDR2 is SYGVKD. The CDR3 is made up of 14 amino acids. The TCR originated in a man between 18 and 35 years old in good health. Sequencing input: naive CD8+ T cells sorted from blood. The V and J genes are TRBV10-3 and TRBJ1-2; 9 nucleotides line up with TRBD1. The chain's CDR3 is CAISEATGGYGYTF. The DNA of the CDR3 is TGTGCCATCAGTGAGGCGACAGGGGGGTATGGCTACACCTTC.